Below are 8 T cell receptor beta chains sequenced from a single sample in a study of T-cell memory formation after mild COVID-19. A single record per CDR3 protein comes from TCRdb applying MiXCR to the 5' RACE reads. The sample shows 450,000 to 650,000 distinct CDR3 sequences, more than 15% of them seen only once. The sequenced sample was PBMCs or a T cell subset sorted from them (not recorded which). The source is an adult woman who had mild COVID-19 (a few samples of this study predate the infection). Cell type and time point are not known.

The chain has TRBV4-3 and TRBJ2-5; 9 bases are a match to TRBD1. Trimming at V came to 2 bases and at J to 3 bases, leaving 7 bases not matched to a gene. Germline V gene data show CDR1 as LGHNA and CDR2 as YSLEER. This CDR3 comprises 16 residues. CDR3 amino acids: CASSQSTTGGEETQYF. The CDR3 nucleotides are TGCGCCAGCAGCCAATCAACGACAGGGGGGGAAGAGACCCAGTACTTC.

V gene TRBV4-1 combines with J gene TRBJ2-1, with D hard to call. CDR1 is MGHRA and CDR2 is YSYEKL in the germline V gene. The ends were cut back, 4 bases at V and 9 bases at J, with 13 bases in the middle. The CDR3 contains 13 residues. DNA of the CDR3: TGCGCCAGCAGCCCCCGAGACCGGACTGAGCAGTTCTTC. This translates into CASSPRDRTEQFF.

CDR3 amino acids: CASSGEDSSSTDTQYF. Here the CDR3 DNA reads TGTGCCAGCAGCGGCGAGGACTCGTCTAGCACAGATACGCAGTATTTT. The chain uses TRBV7-9 and TRBJ2-3; D possibly corresponds to TRBD2 (5 bases). V lost 5 bases, J lost 0 bases, and 15 bases lay in between. Germline values: CDR1 SEHNR, CDR2 FQNEAQ (reference sequence). CDR3 length equals 16 residues.

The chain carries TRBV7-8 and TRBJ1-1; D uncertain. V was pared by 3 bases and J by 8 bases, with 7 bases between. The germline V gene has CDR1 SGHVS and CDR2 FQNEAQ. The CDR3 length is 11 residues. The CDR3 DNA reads TGTGCCAGCAGCTTCGGACGGGAAGCTTTCTTT. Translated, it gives CASSFGREAFF.

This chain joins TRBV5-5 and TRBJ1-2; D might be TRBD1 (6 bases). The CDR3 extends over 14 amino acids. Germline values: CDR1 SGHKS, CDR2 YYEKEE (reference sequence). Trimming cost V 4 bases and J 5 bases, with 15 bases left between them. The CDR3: CASSPAGERYGYTF. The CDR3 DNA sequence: TGTGCCAGCAGCCCCGCAGGGGAGAGATATGGCTACACCTTC.

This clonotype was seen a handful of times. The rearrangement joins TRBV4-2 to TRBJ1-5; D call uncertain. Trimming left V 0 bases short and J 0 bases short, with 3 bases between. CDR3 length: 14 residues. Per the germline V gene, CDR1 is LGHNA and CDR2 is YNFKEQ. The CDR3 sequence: CASSQEDSNQPQHF. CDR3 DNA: TGTGCCAGCAGCCAAGAAGATAGCAATCAGCCCCAGCATTTT.

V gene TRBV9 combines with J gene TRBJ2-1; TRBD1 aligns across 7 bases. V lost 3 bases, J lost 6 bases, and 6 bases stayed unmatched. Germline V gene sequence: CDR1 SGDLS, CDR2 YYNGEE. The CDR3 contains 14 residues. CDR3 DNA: TGTGCCAGCAGCGAATTAGACAGGGCCAATGAGCAGTTCTTC. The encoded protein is CASSELDRANEQFF.

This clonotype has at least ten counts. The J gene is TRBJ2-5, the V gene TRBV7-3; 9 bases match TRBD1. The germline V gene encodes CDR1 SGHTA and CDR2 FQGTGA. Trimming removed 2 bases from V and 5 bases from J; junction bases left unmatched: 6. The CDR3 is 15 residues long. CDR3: CASSLSGQGWETQYF. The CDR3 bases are TGTGCCAGCAGCTTATCGGGACAGGGTTGGGAGACCCAGTACTTC.